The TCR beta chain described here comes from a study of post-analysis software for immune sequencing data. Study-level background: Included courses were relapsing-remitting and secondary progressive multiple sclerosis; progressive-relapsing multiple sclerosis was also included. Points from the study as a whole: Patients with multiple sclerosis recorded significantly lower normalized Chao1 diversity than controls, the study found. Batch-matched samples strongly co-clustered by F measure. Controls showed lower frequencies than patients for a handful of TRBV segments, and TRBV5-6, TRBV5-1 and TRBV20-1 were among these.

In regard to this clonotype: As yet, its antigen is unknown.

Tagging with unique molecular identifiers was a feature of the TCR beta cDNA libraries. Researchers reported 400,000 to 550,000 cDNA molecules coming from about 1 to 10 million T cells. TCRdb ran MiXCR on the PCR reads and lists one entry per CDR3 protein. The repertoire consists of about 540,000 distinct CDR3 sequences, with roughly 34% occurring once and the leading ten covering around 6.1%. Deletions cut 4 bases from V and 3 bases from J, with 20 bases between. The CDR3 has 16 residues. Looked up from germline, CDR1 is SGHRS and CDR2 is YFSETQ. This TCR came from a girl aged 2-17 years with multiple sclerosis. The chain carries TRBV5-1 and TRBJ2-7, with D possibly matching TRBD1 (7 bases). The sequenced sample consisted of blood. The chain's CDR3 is CASSQRWQGGRYEQYF. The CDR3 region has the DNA TGCGCCAGCAGCCAGAGGTGGCAGGGGGGACGCTACGAGCAGTACTTC.